The following is a T cell receptor beta chain sequence with its context. The antigen is not known. The sample originates from a study of T cell responses to AZD1222 COVID-19 vaccine. Assay: immunoSEQ multiplex PCR; the TCRdb copy retains only in-frame clones and omits some. Here the sample spans roughly 120,000 clones, just over 85% being singletons. V was clipped by 5 bases and J by 8 bases, with 18 bases between them. The CDR3 length is 15 residues. The germline V gene encodes CDR1 KGHDR and CDR2 SFDVKD. Study results and limitations: Repertoire sampling was restricted to post-peak T cell response timepoints.

V and J are TRBV24-1 and TRBJ2-1; the D gene could be TRBD1 or TRBD2 (5 bases each). The starting material was peripheral blood, obtained on day 0 of MenACWY control vaccination. This receptor was identified in an adult in good health. CDR3 in DNA: TGTGCCACCAGTGGGGGACGCGGAACGCGCGATGAGCAGTTCTTC. It translates to CATSGGRGTRDEQFF.